Listed here are 16 T cell receptor beta chains from one sample, sequenced in a study of brain T cells in children with intractable seizures. Time point of the sample: blood from clinic visit 5 months post-surgery; TSC patient then seizure free. The protocol was immunoSEQ multiplex PCR, while the TCRdb copy is restricted to in-frame clones and leaves out a portion. This sample has about 340,000 clones; over 90% occur once, and the top ten carry 5.5% to 6%. The specimen was peripheral blood, collected less than 6 months after surgery. These receptors were collected from a boy less than two years old with tuberous sclerosis and intractable seizures.

The V call is TRBV27, the J call TRBJ2-7; the match to TRBD2 covers 11 bases. The CDR3 length is 15 residues. Germline CDR1 MNHEY, CDR2 SMNVEV (reference sequence). The V gene end was trimmed by 6 bases and the J gene end by 4 bases; junction bases not matched to a gene: 8. The CDR3 here is CASSLRLAGWYEQYF. CDR3 DNA sequence: TGTGCCAGCAGCCTTCGACTAGCGGGATGGTACGAGCAGTACTTC.

The V and J genes are TRBV29-1 and TRBJ2-2; D unclear. The V end was cut by 4 bases, the J end by 1 base, with 10 bases between. The CDR3 has 14 amino acids. From germline, CDR1 is SQVTM and CDR2 ANQGSEA. The CDR3 loop reads CSVVSTVNTGELFF. The DNA of the CDR3 is TGCAGCGTTGTTTCGACGGTGAACACCGGGGAGCTGTTTTTT.

The V gene is TRBV7-9, the J gene TRBJ2-1; D is ambiguous. The germline CDR1 and CDR2 sequences are SEHNR and FQNEAQ (reference sequence). The CDR3 consists of 12 residues. V was trimmed by 5 bases and J by 5 bases, leaving 7 bases between them. In nucleotides, the CDR3 is TGTGCCAGCAGCATACGGGACAATGAGCAGTTCTTC. This encodes CASSIRDNEQFF. Based on the CDR3 plus reference TRBV7-9 and TRBJ2-1, the full variable domain is DTGVSQNPRHKITKRGQNVTFRCDPISEHNRLYWYRQTLGQGPEFLTYFQNEAQLEKSRLLSDRFSAERPKGSFSTLEIQRTEQGDSAMYLCASSIRDNEQFFGPGTRLTVL.

On this clone: An end of the junction does not agree with germline; a read error may underlie this. V usage is TRBV7-7 and J usage is TRBJ2-2, with D possibly being TRBD2 (6 bases). The germline V gene encodes CDR1 SSHAT and CDR2 FNYEAQ (reference sequence). The CDR3 has 17 residues. CDR3 protein: CASSFSGTGGDTGELFF. CDR3 DNA sequence: TGTGCTAGCAGCTTTTCGGGAACAGGCGGGGACACCGGGGAGCTGTTTTTT.

J is TRBJ1-2 and V is TRBV7-4; 7 bases agree with TRBD1. The V gene's germline CDR1 is SGHVT and CDR2 SQSDAQ. CDR3 size: 14 residues. Losses at the gene ends were 3 bases for V and 1 base for J; bases not matched to a gene: 2. For the CDR3, the DNA is TGTGCCAGCAGCTTTCGGACAGGTAACTATGGCTACACCTTC. Translation: CASSFRTGNYGYTF.

This clone has a single count. The genes are TRBV11-3 and TRBJ2-1, with 11 positions matching TRBD1. With 5 bases clipped from V and 3 bases from J, the junction kept 6 bases outside the gene matches. This CDR3 region has 16 residues. The V gene's germline CDR1 is SGHNT and CDR2 YENEEA. The CDR3, as DNA: TGTGCCAGCAGCGGTCCGGGACAGGGGGACTACAATGAGCAGTTCTTC. This translates into CASSGPGQGDYNEQFF.

V usage is TRBV11-3 and J usage is TRBJ2-5; TRBD2 aligns across 7 bases. V dropped 6 bases and J dropped 5; count of bases not matched to a gene: 3. Looked up from germline, CDR1 is SGHNT and CDR2 is YENEEA. CDR3 length: 12 residues. CDR3 DNA sequence: TGTGCCAGCAGTAGGGGAGGGGAGACCCAGTACTTC. Its translation: CASSRGGETQYF.

This chain links TRBV19 with TRBJ1-3; TRBD1 matches 10 bases. The CDR3 has 15 residues. Germline CDR1 reads LNHDA; CDR2 reads SQIVND (reference sequence). Trimming removed 5 bases from V and 2 bases from J; junction bases left unmatched: 3. The CDR3 DNA follows: TGTGCCAGTAGTGACAGGGGGCTAGCTGGAAACACCATATATTTT. It translates to CASSDRGLAGNTIYF.

Notes on this clone: This sample includes further DNA sequences coding for the same CDR3. This sequence joins TRBV30 and TRBJ1-5; TRBD1 is a possible D gene (6 bases). The CDR3 spans 13 residues. Germline values: CDR1 GTSNPN, CDR2 SVGIG (reference sequence). Trimming removed 2 bases at V and 4 bases at J, with 9 bases between. The CDR3 DNA reads TGTGCCTGGAGTAATAGGGGGAATCAGCCCCAGCATTTT. As protein: CAWSNRGNQPQHF.

The CDR3 loop reads CASSVGEKLFF. The CDR3 DNA reads as TGTGCCAGCAGTGTAGGAGAAAAACTGTTTTTT. The chain recombines TRBV12-3 or TRBV12-4 with TRBJ1-4; D not resolved. V gave up 5 bases and J gave up 8 bases, with 6 bases separating them. CDR3 length: 11 amino acids.

In this sample, this clone turned up once. The chain recombines TRBV19 with TRBJ2-1; D possibly corresponds to TRBD2 (5 bases). This CDR3 region has 16 residues. V was clipped by 5 bases and J by 4 bases, with 18 bases between them. Germline CDR1 is LNHDA and CDR2 is SQIVND (reference sequence). The CDR3 DNA follows: TGTGCCAGTAGTCCGCTCCTGAGGGCTGAATACAATGAGCAGTTCTTC. Translation gives CASSPLLRAEYNEQFF.

The V and J genes are TRBV5-6 and TRBJ2-1; D is undetermined. Between the trimmed V and J ends, which lost 0 bases and 2 bases, there was a span of 12 bases. This CDR3 has 16 amino acids. The germline V gene encodes CDR1 SGHDT and CDR2 YYEEEE. CDR3 nucleotide sequence: TGTGCCAGCAGCTTGGCAGAGGCCTCGGCCTACAATGAGCAGTTCTTC. Its translation is CASSLAEASAYNEQFF.

V and J are TRBV9 and TRBJ1-1, with 7 bases aligning to TRBD1. Germline CDR1 is SGDLS and CDR2 is YYNGEE. The V segment lost 4 bases and the J segment 9 bases; nucleotides outside the gene matches: 9. This CDR3 region has 13 residues. The CDR3 spells CASSLSTGEKAFF. The CDR3 DNA follows: TGTGCCAGCAGCCTCAGCACAGGGGAAAAAGCTTTCTTT.

On this clone itself: This specimen includes other DNA sequences encoding the same CDR3. The chain uses TRBV7-2 and TRBJ2-7; D is ambiguous. This CDR3 contains 12 residues. Per the germline V gene, CDR1 is SGHTA and CDR2 is FQGNSA. The V end lost 4 bases, the J end lost 0 bases, and 4 bases lay between the germline ends. CDR3 sequence: CASSSSSYEQYF. The CDR3 nucleotides are TGTGCCAGCAGCTCGAGCTCCTACGAGCAGTACTTC.

The chain recombines TRBV5-1 with TRBJ1-1; no firm D call. Trimming stripped 4 bases from V and 4 bases from J, with 11 bases between. CDR3 length: 13 amino acids. Germline V gene lookup returns CDR1 SGHRS and CDR2 YFSETQ. The CDR3 DNA is TGCGCCAGCAGCCCCCCAGAAGTCACTGAAGCTTTCTTT. Its translation: CASSPPEVTEAFF.

The CDR3 region has the DNA TGTGCCAGCAGTTATAGGACACCTCAGAATGAGCAGTTCTTC. Protein: CASSYRTPQNEQFF. This chain joins TRBV6-5 and TRBJ2-1; maybe TRBD1 (5 bases). V lost 3 bases and J 7 bases, leaving 13 bases between the germline ends. The germline gives CDR1 MNHEY, CDR2 SVGAGI. The CDR3 consists of 14 residues.